This TCR beta chain was sequenced during a study of blood T cells in healthy people across ages. CDR1 LGHNA and CDR2 YNFKEQ come from the germline V gene. The CDR3 length is 15 residues. About 10 milliliters was the volume of peripheral blood drawn from each donor. A second PCR, run for roughly 7 to 11 cycles, used a sample-barcoded 5' primer plus a J-beta primer mix. Each TCR beta cDNA got a 12-nucleotide random molecular identifier. In TCRdb, the 5' RACE reads were re-called with MiXCR into one record per CDR3 protein. The profile shows hundreds of thousands of distinct CDR3 sequences, 52% of them singletons. In the case of this clonotype: A much larger clone sits a single nucleotide away, making a read error possible.

The rearrangement joins TRBV4-2 to TRBJ2-1, with D maybe TRBD2 (5 bases). TRBJ2-7 explains the end of the DNA better; the J call may be wrong. The sequenced material came from blood. The TCR was taken from a woman aged 80 or over in good health. CDR3 in DNA: TGTGCCAGCAGCCAAGACCCTAGCTCCTACAATGAGCAGTACTTC. This gives the protein CASSQDPSSYNEQYF.